This T cell receptor (beta chain) was retrieved from a study of cytomegalovirus exposure and HLA in healthy donors. For the study at large: Assignment to the Caucasian-associated ancestry cluster applied to 75% to 85% of the approximately 370 genotyped donors.

This clone has only a few counts. Its antigen is still unknown. PCR was performed using 60 Vbeta and 13 Jbeta primers. The table came from immunoSEQ multiplex PCR; TCRdb's copy has only in-frame clones and leaves some out. This sample carries around 190,000 clones, 8.5% to 10% of them seen once, and the ten largest clones take approximately 1.3%. Germline loops: CDR1 LNHDA, CDR2 SQIVND (reference sequence). The CDR3 runs to 13 residues. Trimming took off 5 bases at V and 4 bases at J, with 11 bases between the two ends. Study conclusions and caveats: Reportedly, TCR beta sequences accurately predicted HLA-A and HLA-B alleles in most subjects.

The clonotype comes from a woman younger than 45 in good health and CMV-seropositive. The V and J genes are TRBV19 and TRBJ1-1; tentatively, D is TRBD1 (5 bases). The sequencing sample was made of PBMCs. The CDR3 spells CASSRQQSTEAFF. CDR3 nucleotide sequence: TGTGCCAGTAGTCGACAGCAATCCACTGAAGCTTTCTTT.